The clone carrying this T cell receptor (beta chain) was seen more than once but under ten times. These data are taken from a study of T-cell reconstitution after alpha-beta-depleted transplantation in children. TCRbeta library preparation incorporated unique molecular identifiers. TCRdb reanalysed the PCR reads using MiXCR and keeps one entry per CDR3 protein. The profile covers 600,000 to 700,000 distinct CDR3 sequences, with approximately 16% appearing a single time and approximately 1.1% taken by the ten largest. Germline CDR1 and CDR2: SGHRS and YFSETQ. The CDR3 loop spans 18 amino acids. J lost 2 bases, V lost 3 bases, and 7 bases had no gene match.

The clonotype comes from a human donor who donated a stem cell graft to a child with acute myeloid leukemia. The sample in question was PBMCs from the stem cell graft donor, obtained from the stem cell graft. The rearrangement joins TRBV5-1 to TRBJ2-1, with 14 bases matching TRBD2. CDR3 in DNA: TGCGCCAGCAGCTCCCCGGGACTAGCGGGGGACCCCTACAATGAGCAGTTCTTC. Translation: CASSSPGLAGDPYNEQFF. The variable domain in full, completed from reference TRBV5-1 and TRBJ2-1, reads KAGVTQTPRYLIKTRGQQVTLSCSPISGHRSVSWYQQTPGQGLQFLFEYFSETQRNKGNFPGRFSGRQFSNSRSEMNVSTLELGDSALYLCASSSPGLAGDPYNEQFFGPGTRLTVL.